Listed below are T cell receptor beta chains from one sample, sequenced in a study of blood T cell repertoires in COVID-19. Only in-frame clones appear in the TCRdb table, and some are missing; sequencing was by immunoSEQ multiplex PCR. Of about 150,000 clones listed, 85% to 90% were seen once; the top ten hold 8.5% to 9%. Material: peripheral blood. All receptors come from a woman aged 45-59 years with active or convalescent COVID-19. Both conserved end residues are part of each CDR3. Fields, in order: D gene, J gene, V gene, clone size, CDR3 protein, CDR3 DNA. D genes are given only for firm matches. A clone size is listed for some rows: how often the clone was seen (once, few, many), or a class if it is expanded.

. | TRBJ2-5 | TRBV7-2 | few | CASSARLWQETQYF | TGTGCCAGCAGCGCCCGACTGTGGCAAGAGACCCAGTACTTC
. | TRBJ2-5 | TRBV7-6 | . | CASSLFAQGSETQYF | TGTGCCAGCAGCTTATTCGCACAGGGAAGCGAGACCCAGTACTTC
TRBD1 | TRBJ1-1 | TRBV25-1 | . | CASSDFTGEPNTEAFF | TGTGCCAGCAGTGACTTTACAGGGGAGCCGAACACTGAAGCTTTCTTT
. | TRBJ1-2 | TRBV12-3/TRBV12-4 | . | CASSSGGNYGYTF | TGTGCCAGCAGTTCGGGGGGCAACTATGGCTACACCTTC
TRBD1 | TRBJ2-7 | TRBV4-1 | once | CASSQVQGADEQYF | TGCGCCAGCAGCCAAGTGCAGGGGGCAGACGAGCAGTACTTC
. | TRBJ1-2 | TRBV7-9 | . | CASSSGSGNYGYTF | TGTGCCAGCAGCTCAGGAAGCGGGAACTATGGCTACACCTTC
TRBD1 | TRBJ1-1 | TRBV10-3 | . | CAAGPDRGLTEAFF | TGTGCCGCCGGACCGGACAGGGGGTTAACTGAAGCTTTCTTT
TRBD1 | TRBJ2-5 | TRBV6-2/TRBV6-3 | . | CASSYPGDRVETQYF | TGTGCCAGCAGTTACCCCGGAGACAGGGTCGAGACCCAGTACTTC
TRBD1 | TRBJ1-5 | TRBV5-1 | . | CASSLGDRDNQPQHF | TGCGCCAGCAGCTTAGGGGACAGGGACAATCAGCCCCAGCATTTT
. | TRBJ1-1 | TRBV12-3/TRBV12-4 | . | CASSPRGGPEAFF | TGTGCCAGCAGTCCCAGGGGTGGGCCTGAAGCTTTCTTT
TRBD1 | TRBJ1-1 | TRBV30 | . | CAWSVQGASGTEAFF | TGTGCCTGGAGTGTACAGGGGGCTTCTGGAACTGAAGCTTTCTTT
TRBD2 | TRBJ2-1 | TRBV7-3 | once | CASSSHYLTGGTSNEQFF | TGTGCCAGCAGCTCACACTACCTCACAGGCGGGACTAGCAATGAGCAGTTCTTC
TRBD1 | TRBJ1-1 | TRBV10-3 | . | CASWDRGRTEAFF | TGTGCCAGCTGGGACAGGGGTCGCACTGAAGCTTTCTTT
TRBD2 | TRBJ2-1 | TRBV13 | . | CASSWTSGHNEQFF | TGTGCCAGCAGCTGGACTAGCGGTCACAATGAGCAGTTCTTC
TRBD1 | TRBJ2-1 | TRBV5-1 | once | CASSPLDRGRNEQFF | TGCGCCAGCAGCCCACTGGACAGGGGGAGAAATGAGCAGTTCTTC
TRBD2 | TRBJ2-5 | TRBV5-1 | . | CASSYLKWTSGRAVETQYF | TGCGCCAGCAGCTATCTGAAATGGACTAGCGGGAGGGCCGTGGAGACCCAGTACTTC
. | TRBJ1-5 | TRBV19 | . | CASSYSGRSGNQPQHF | TGTGCCAGTAGTTACTCGGGGAGATCGGGCAATCAGCCCCAGCATTTT
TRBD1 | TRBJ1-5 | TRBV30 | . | CAWSVDRGPRSNQPQHF | TGTGCCTGGAGTGTGGACAGGGGGCCCCGTAGCAATCAGCCCCAGCATTTT
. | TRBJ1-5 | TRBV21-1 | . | CASNPSQGNYSNQPQHF | TGTGCCAGCAACCCGTCACAGGGTAATTATAGCAATCAGCCCCAGCATTTT
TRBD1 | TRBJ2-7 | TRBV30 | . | CAWSLQGVSYEQYF | TGTGCCTGGAGTCTTCAGGGGGTCTCCTACGAGCAGTACTTC
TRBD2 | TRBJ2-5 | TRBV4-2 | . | CASSQGTSRETQYF | TGTGCCAGCAGCCAAGGGACTAGCAGAGAGACCCAGTACTTC
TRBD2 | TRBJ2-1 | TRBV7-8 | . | CASSLAPRTSGSNEQFF | TGTGCCAGCAGCTTAGCGCCCAGGACTAGCGGGAGCAATGAGCAGTTCTTC
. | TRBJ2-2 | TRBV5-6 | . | CASSWRTGIITGELFF | TGTGCCAGCAGCTGGAGAACAGGGATAATCACCGGGGAGCTGTTTTTT
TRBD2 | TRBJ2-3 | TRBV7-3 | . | CASSLGTSGVTDTQYF | TGTGCCAGCAGTTTAGGTACTAGCGGGGTCACAGATACGCAGTATTTT
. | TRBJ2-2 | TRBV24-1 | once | CATSDRGKGMVPGELFF | TGTGCCACCAGTGATAGGGGGAAGGGAATGGTTCCCGGGGAGCTGTTTTTT
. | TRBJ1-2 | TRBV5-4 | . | CASSLGARAELGYTF | TGTGCCAGCAGCCTGGGGGCCAGGGCGGAACTCGGCTACACCTTC
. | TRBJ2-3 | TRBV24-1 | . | CATSDPVWGDTDTQYF | TGTGCCACCAGTGACCCTGTGTGGGGAGATACAGATACGCAGTATTTT
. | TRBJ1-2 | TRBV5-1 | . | CASSWPGAEGYGYTF | TGCGCCAGCAGCTGGCCAGGGGCGGAAGGCTATGGCTACACCTTC
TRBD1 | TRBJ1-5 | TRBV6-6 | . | CASSRGSPTGNQPQHF | TGTGCCAGCAGTCGAGGGAGTCCGACAGGGAATCAGCCCCAGCATTTT
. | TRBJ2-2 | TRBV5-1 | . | CASSSLQGSTGELFF | TGCGCCAGCAGCTCCTTACAGGGTTCCACCGGGGAGCTGTTTTTT
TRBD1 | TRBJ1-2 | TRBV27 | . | CASSRSYDRDVGYTF | TGTGCCAGCAGTCGAAGCTACGACAGGGATGTTGGCTACACCTTC
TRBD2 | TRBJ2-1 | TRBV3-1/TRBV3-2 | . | CASSHNRDYYNEQFF | TGTGCCAGCAGTCACAACCGGGACTACTACAATGAGCAGTTCTTC
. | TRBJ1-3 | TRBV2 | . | CASSETQSSGNTIYF | TGTGCCAGCAGTGAGACACAGAGCTCTGGAAACACCATATATTTT
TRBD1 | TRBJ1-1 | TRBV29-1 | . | CSATDRHLNTEAFF | TGCAGCGCTACGGACAGGCACCTGAACACTGAAGCTTTCTTT
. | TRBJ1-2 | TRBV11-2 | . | CASSFIEGSYGYTF | TGTGCCAGCAGCTTCATAGAGGGATCCTATGGCTACACCTTC
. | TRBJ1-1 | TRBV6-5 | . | CASSYSTRSYTEAFF | TGTGCCAGCAGTTACTCGACTAGGTCGTACACTGAAGCTTTCTTT
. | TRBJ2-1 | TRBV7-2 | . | CASSLALGPSSYNEQFF | TGTGCCAGCAGCTTAGCCCTTGGTCCGAGCTCCTACAATGAGCAGTTCTTC
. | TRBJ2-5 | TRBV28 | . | CASTTQGRGGETQYF | TGTGCCAGCACCACTCAAGGCAGGGGTGGGGAGACCCAGTACTTC
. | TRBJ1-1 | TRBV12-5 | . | CASGSGGPEAFF | TGTGCTAGTGGTTCGGGGGGCCCTGAAGCTTTCTTT
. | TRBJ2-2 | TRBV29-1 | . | CSVEGGTENTGELFF | TGCAGCGTTGAAGGCGGGACAGAGAACACCGGGGAGCTGTTTTTT
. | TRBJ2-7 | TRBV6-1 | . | CASSDRAPGSSYEQYF | TGTGCCAGCAGTGACCGGGCCCCGGGAAGCTCCTACGAGCAGTACTTC
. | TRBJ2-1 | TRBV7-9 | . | CASSFTGKEDNEQFF | TGTGCCAGCAGCTTCACCGGGAAGGAGGACAATGAGCAGTTCTTC
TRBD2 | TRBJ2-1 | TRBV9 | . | CASSPTSMGNEQFF | TGTGCCAGCTCCCCGACTAGCATGGGCAATGAGCAGTTCTTC
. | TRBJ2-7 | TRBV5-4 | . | CASSLGSGGAYEQYF | TGTGCCAGCAGCCTGGGGTCGGGCGGGGCCTACGAGCAGTACTTC